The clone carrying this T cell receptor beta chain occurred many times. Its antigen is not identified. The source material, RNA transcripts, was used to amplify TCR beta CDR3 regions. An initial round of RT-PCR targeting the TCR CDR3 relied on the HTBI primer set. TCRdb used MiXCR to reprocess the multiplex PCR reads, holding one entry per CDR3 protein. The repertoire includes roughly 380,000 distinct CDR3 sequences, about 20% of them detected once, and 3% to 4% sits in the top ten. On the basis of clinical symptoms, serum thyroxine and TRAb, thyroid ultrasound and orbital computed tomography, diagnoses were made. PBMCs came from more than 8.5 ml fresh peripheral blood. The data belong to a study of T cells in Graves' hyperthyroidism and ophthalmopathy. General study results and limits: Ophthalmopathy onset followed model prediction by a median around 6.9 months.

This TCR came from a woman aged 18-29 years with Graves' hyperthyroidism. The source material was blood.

The CDR3 DNA reads as TGTGCCAGCAGTAGGGACTTCGGCGAGCAGTACTTC. It translates to CASSRDFGEQYF. This chain joins TRBV12-3 or TRBV12-4 and TRBJ2-7; weak D call: TRBD2 (6 bases). The V and J ends lost 5 bases and 6 bases respectively, with 11 bases between them. CDR3 size: 12 residues.